This TCR beta chain comes out of a study of T cells in Graves' hyperthyroidism and ophthalmopathy. Study outcomes and limitations: The blood repertoire included most of the expanded thyroid clonotypes above 0.001.

TCR beta CDR3 region amplification was performed from RNA transcripts. Carried out on the TCR CDR3, a first-round RT-PCR used the HTBI primer set. TCRdb processed the multiplex PCR reads anew with MiXCR; each CDR3 protein has one entry. This table holds 600,000 to 700,000 distinct CDR3 sequences, approximately 15% found once. This clonotype was seen repeatedly, ten times or more. The antigen remains undetermined. PBMCs were derived from 9.5 to 10 ml fresh peripheral blood. The CDR3 runs to 12 residues. CDR1 MGHDK and CDR2 SYGVNS come from the germline V gene. V lost 7 bases and J lost 7; bases outside the gene matches: 5.

Material: blood. V gene TRBV25-1 combines with J gene TRBJ1-2; 8 nucleotides align to TRBD1. The source of this sequence is a woman aged 40 to 50 with Graves' ophthalmopathy. CDR3 coding DNA: TGTGCCAGCAAAGGACAGGGCGCTGGCTACACCTTC. This sequence encodes CASKGQGAGYTF.